These 11 T cell receptor beta chains were sequenced from one sample in a study of tissue T cells after allogeneic stem cell transplantation. Repertoires were generated with immunoSEQ multiplex PCR, while TCRdb's copy carries only in-frame clones and drops some. The sample contains some 3,500 clones, 70% of which appear only once. Sequences were derived from tissue from the right colon, sampled at autopsy. Receptors originate from a male donor aged 60 or over with lung cancer.

The rearrangement uses TRBV19 and TRBJ2-7, with D hard to call. V was pared by 6 bases and J by 3 bases, with 6 bases between. The CDR3 extends over 11 amino acids. Per germline, CDR1 LNHDA and CDR2 SQIVND (reference sequence). Here the CDR3 reads CASSLGYEQYF. As DNA, the CDR3 is TGTGCCAGTAGCCTGGGCTACGAGCAGTACTTC.

The V and J genes are TRBV6-2 or TRBV6-3 and TRBJ2-3; D unclear. The CDR3 has 15 residues. Trimming stripped 4 bases from V and 0 bases from J, with 11 bases between. Germline CDR1 and CDR2: MNHEY and SVGEGT. This CDR3 is CASSFPDWSTDTQYF. The CDR3 DNA follows: TGTGCCAGCAGTTTTCCCGACTGGAGCACAGATACGCAGTATTTT.

This clone was observed a few times. The CDR3 nucleotides read TGTGCCAGCAGTCAGTACAAGAACACCGGGGAGCTGTTTTTT. It yields the protein CASSQYKNTGELFF. The V gene is TRBV4-2, the J gene TRBJ2-2; D ambiguous. Germline assignment: CDR1 LGHNA and CDR2 YNFKEQ. This CDR3 has 14 residues. V was trimmed by 6 bases and J by 1 base, leaving 9 bases between them.

This chain connects TRBV12-3 or TRBV12-4 to TRBJ1-1; D is unclear. This CDR3 contains 13 residues. Trimming removed 11 bases from V and 5 bases from J, with 18 bases in between. CDR3 sequence: CARPRNPGTEAFF. In DNA form, the CDR3 reads TGTGCCCGACCAAGGAACCCCGGGACTGAAGCTTTCTTT.

This chain links TRBV2 with TRBJ2-6; D tentatively fits TRBD1 or TRBD2 (5 bases each). CDR1 SNHLY and CDR2 FYNNEI come from the germline V gene. V shed 8 bases and J shed 2 bases, with 13 bases lying between them. This CDR3 region has 15 residues. As DNA, the CDR3 is TGTGCCAGCGTCCGTTGGGGGACTGGGGCCAACGTCCTGACTTTC. Its protein is CASVRWGTGANVLTF.

The chain has TRBV7-2 and TRBJ2-1; D is possibly TRBD2 (6 bases). Trimming took 5 bases from V and 2 from J, leaving 16 bases between them. Germline V gene data show CDR1 as SGHTA and CDR2 as FQGNSA. The CDR3 runs to 16 residues. The CDR3 reads CASSPEAGVTYNEQFF. The DNA of the CDR3 is TGTGCCAGCAGCCCGGAAGCGGGTGTTACCTACAATGAGCAGTTCTTC.

This CDR3 is CASSPEETQYF. CDR3 DNA sequence: TGTGCCAGCTCACCGGAGGAGACCCAGTACTTC. The V and J genes are TRBV18 and TRBJ2-5, with D unresolved. With 3 bases removed from V and 5 bases from J, the gap between germline ends came to 4 bases. CDR3 size: 11 residues. CDR1 and CDR2 (germline): KGHSH, LQKENI. The full variable domain, its missing parts supplied by reference TRBV18 and TRBJ2-5, is NAGVMQNPRHLVRRRGQEARLRCSPMKGHSHVYWYRQLPEEGLKFMVYLQKENIIDESGMPKERFSAEFPKEGPSILRIQQVVRGDSAAYFCASSPEETQYFGPGTRLLVL.

There are a few counts of this clone. This chain joins TRBV18 and TRBJ1-2; 9 bases are shared with TRBD1. This CDR3 contains 13 residues. The V and J ends lost 2 bases and 7 bases, in that order; junction bases with no gene match: 2. Germline loops: CDR1 KGHSH, CDR2 LQKENI. The CDR3 region is CASSPTDRGGYTF. The CDR3 nucleotides read TGTGCCAGCTCACCAACGGACAGGGGTGGCTACACCTTC.

The rearrangement uses TRBV9 and TRBJ2-3; D ambiguous. This CDR3 is 14 amino acids long. V was pared by 0 bases and J by 6 bases, with 11 bases between. Germline-derived CDR1 and CDR2 are SGDLS and YYNGEE. The CDR3 protein is CASSVGAVLDTQYF. CDR3 nucleotides: TGTGCCAGCAGCGTAGGAGCCGTACTGGATACGCAGTATTTT.

V is TRBV7-2 and J is TRBJ2-2; TRBD2 aligns across 10 bases. After removal of 11 bases from V and 1 base from J, the junction contained 10 bases not matched to a gene. Germline V gene sequence: CDR1 SGHTA, CDR2 FQGNSA. The CDR3 covers 16 residues. The CDR3 loop reads CASPSSGGVNTGELFF. As DNA, the CDR3 is TGTGCCTCCCCATCTAGCGGGGGTGTGAACACCGGGGAGCTGTTTTTT.

Sample share makes this clone large. J is TRBJ2-2 and V is TRBV7-2, with 8 positions matching TRBD2. The CDR3 covers 17 residues. The V segment lost 0 bases and the J segment 4 bases; nucleotides outside the gene matches: 7. Germline CDR1 and CDR2: SGHTA and FQGNSA. The CDR3 nucleotides are TGTGCCAGCAGCTTAGCGCCGGGACTAGTGTTCACCGGGGAGCTGTTTTTT. Amino acid sequence: CASSLAPGLVFTGELFF.